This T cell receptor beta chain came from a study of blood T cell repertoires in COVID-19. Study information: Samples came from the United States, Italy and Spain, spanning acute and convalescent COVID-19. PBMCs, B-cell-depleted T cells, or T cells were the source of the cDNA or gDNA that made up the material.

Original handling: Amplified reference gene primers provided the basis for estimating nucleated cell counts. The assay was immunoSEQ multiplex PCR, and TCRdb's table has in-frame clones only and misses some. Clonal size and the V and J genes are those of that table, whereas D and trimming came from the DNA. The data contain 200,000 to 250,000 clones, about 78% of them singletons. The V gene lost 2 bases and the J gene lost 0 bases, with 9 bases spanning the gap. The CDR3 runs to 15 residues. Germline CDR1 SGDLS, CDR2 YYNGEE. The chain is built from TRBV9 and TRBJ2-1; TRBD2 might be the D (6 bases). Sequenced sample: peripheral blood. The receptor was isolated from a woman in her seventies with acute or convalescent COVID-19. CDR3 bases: TGTGCCAGCAGCGTTAGCGGCCTCTCCTACAATGAGCAGTTCTTC. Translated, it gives CASSVSGLSYNEQFF.